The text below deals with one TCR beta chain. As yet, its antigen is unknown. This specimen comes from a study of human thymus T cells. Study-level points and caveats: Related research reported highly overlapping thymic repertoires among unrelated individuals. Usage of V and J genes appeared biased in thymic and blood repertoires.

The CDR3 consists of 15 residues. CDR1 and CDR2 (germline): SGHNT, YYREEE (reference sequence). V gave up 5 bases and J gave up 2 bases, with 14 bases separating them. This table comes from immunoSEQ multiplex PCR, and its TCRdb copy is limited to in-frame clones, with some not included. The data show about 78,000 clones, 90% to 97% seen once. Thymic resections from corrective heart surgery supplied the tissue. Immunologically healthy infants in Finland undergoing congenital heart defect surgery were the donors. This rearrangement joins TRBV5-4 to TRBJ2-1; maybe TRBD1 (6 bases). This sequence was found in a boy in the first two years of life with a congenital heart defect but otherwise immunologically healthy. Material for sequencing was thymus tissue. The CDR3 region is CASRAGGGTYNEQFF. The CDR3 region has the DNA TGTGCCAGCAGGGCTGGGGGCGGCACCTACAATGAGCAGTTCTTC.